The T cell receptor beta chain described here comes from a study of blood T cells in healthy people across ages. Regarding the study as a whole: Reliance upon unsorted PBMCs precluded definitive naive versus antigen-experienced comparison. Long-lived donors exceeded aged donors in naive CD4+ cells and diversity.

Ranging in age from roughly 6 to 90, the donors were healthy Caucasian individuals from Russia. Each sample gave at least 7 million isolated PBMCs. A remark on this clonotype: Antigen unknown.

PCR was performed a second time for about 6 to 11 cycles using a sample-barcoded 5' primer and a J-beta primer mix. TCRdb redid the calling of the 5' RACE reads with MiXCR, one entry per CDR3 protein. The sample comprises about a million distinct CDR3 sequences, less than 45% of which are singletons, and less than 15% rests with the top ten. Sequencing was performed on blood. The TCR sequence derives from a man in his late teens or twenties in good health.

The DNA for the CDR3 is TGTGCCAGCACCCGGGACAGGGGGCCTATTCCCTACGAGCAGTACTTC. Residues: CASTRDRGPIPYEQYF. V usage is TRBV6-1 and J usage is TRBJ2-7, with 12 bases that match TRBD1. This CDR3 comprises 16 residues. Germline V CDR1 and CDR2: MNHNS, SASEGT. V shed 7 bases, J shed 2 bases, and the junction held 9 bases outside the gene matches.